The 4 T cell receptor beta chains in this list originate from one sample, sequenced in a study of T cell responses to AZD1222 COVID-19 vaccine. The protocol was immunoSEQ multiplex PCR, while the TCRdb copy is restricted to in-frame clones and leaves out a portion. This sample has about 150,000 clones; about 91% occur once, and the top ten carry over 1.1%. The sequencing here drew on peripheral blood, taken on day 0 of AZD1222 vaccination. The source is an adult in good health.

This sequence joins TRBV7-6 and TRBJ2-7, with TRBD2 matching 13 bases. Germline-derived CDR1 and CDR2 are SGHVS and FNYEAQ. Trimming at V came to 1 base and at J to 4 bases, leaving 7 bases not matched to a gene. The CDR3 runs 17 residues. The CDR3 bases are TGTGCCAGCAGCTTAGGGACTAGCGGGAGTTCGGCGTACGAGCAGTACTTC. Translation: CASSLGTSGSSAYEQYF.

This clone came up once. This rearrangement joins TRBV13 to TRBJ2-1; D ambiguous. Germline V gene lookup returns CDR1 PRHDT and CDR2 FYEKMQ (reference sequence). Trimming shortened V by 2 bases and J by 8 bases, and 4 bases separated the two germline ends. There are 11 residues in the CDR3. Written as DNA, the CDR3 is TGTGCCAGCAGCTTATGGTATGAGCAGTTCTTC. Its translation: CASSLWYEQFF.

The chain joins TRBV4-3 to TRBJ1-5; D ambiguous. The CDR3 contains 16 residues. V lost 2 bases and J lost 1, with 12 bases in between. In germline, CDR1 is LGHNA, CDR2 YSLEER. The DNA of the CDR3 is TGCGCCAGCAGCCAATCACCGGGCTGGAGCAATCAGCCCCAGCATTTT. Translating it yields CASSQSPGWSNQPQHF.

This clone was counted only a few times. V usage is TRBV19 and J usage is TRBJ1-1; D is perhaps TRBD1 (6 bases). This CDR3 is 19 amino acids long. V was cut by 6 bases and J by 1 base, with 27 bases left in between. Germline-derived CDR1 and CDR2 are LNHDA and SQIVND (reference sequence). CDR3 loop: CASSQRGGMVSVPNTEAFF. For the CDR3, the DNA is TGTGCCAGTAGCCAAAGGGGGGGTATGGTCTCGGTACCGAACACTGAAGCTTTCTTT.